A single sample is the source of the 18 T cell receptor beta chains below, sequenced in a study of blood T cell repertoires in COVID-19. Libraries were prepared by immunoSEQ multiplex PCR; TCRdb keeps only in-frame clonotypes and omits some of them. Of approximately 45,000 clones detected, around 85% appear once; the ten largest clones hold 14%. Sequencing was done on a sample of peripheral blood. These receptors were obtained from a human donor in a cohort sampled during active COVID-19.

This clone appeared a few times. The chain joins TRBV6-5 to TRBJ2-3, with 9 bases identical to TRBD1. Germline V CDR1 and CDR2: MNHEY, SVGAGI. The V and J ends lost 5 bases and 8 bases, in that order; junction bases with no gene match: 8. This CDR3 is built from 14 residues. CDR3: CASSTRQGGVTQYF. The CDR3 bases are TGTGCCAGCAGTACTAGACAGGGGGGCGTTACGCAGTATTTT.

V is TRBV6-5 and J is TRBJ2-1, with 9 bases that match TRBD1. This CDR3 is built from 15 residues. The V gene's germline CDR1 is MNHEY and CDR2 SVGAGI. V lost 6 bases to trimming and J lost 2 bases; unmatched junction nucleotides: 5. CDR3 coding DNA: TGTGCCAGCAGAAGGGACAGGGAACCCTACAATGAGCAGTTCTTC. Translating gives CASRRDREPYNEQFF.

The rearrangement joins TRBV18 to TRBJ1-3, with D maybe TRBD1 (5 bases). Germline assignment: CDR1 KGHSH and CDR2 LQKENI. This CDR3 spans 17 amino acids. V lost 3 bases to trimming and J lost 3 bases, with 18 bases between them. Written as DNA, the CDR3 is TGTGCCAGCTCACCTTTGCCTAAGACAGTCGATGGAAACACCATATATTTT. Translated, it gives CASSPLPKTVDGNTIYF.

This clone was seen only a few times. The chain carries TRBV4-1 and TRBJ1-5, with 10 bases identical to TRBD1. Germline V CDR1 and CDR2: MGHRA, YSYEKL. The CDR3 spans 17 residues. V shed 3 bases, J shed 5 bases, and the junction held 10 bases outside the gene matches. CDR3 in amino acids: CASSQKPGQGSDQPQHF. DNA for the CDR3: TGCGCCAGCAGCCAGAAACCGGGACAGGGGTCCGATCAGCCCCAGCATTTT.

The V call is TRBV20-1, the J call TRBJ2-1; the match to TRBD1 covers 10 bases. This CDR3 is 11 amino acids long. After removal of 6 bases from V and 15 bases from J, the junction contained 8 bases not matched to a gene. Germline loops: CDR1 DFQATT, CDR2 SNEGSKA (reference sequence). The CDR3, as DNA: TGCAGTGCGCGAGACAGGGGGCGTCGGTTCTTC. Protein sequence: CSARDRGRRFF.

This chain connects TRBV19 to TRBJ1-5; 7 bases are shared with TRBD1. The ends lost 0 bases at V and 6 bases at J; junction bases unmatched: 8. This CDR3 has 16 amino acids. Germline V gene data show CDR1 as LNHDA and CDR2 as SQIVND (reference sequence). CDR3 DNA sequence: TGTGCCAGTAGTATAGAAAGGGGGCGGGGAGTTCAGCCCCAGCATTTT. It codes for CASSIERGRGVQPQHF.

The chain uses TRBV5-1 and TRBJ2-7; 8 bases map to TRBD2. This CDR3 is built from 16 residues. Germline V CDR1 and CDR2: SGHRS, YFSETQ. Trimming removed 4 bases from V and 7 bases from J; junction bases left unmatched: 16. The CDR3 DNA sequence: TGCGCCAGCAGCCCGAGTATATTAGCGGGATTGGGTGAGCAGTACTTC. Protein: CASSPSILAGLGEQYF.

The V call is TRBV28, the J call TRBJ1-1; 7 positions agree with TRBD1. Germline V gives CDR1 MDHEN, CDR2 SYDVKM. The CDR3 loop spans 14 amino acids. The V segment lost 4 bases and the J segment 6 bases; nucleotides outside the gene matches: 8. The CDR3 region has the DNA TGTGCCAGCAGTTCGGGACAGAAAAGCGCTGAAGCTTTCTTT. Translating it yields CASSSGQKSAEAFF.

V and J are TRBV4-2 and TRBJ1-5; D uncertain. In germline, CDR1 is LGHNA, CDR2 YNFKEQ. This CDR3 has 18 residues. Trimming took 0 bases from V and 11 from J, leaving 26 bases between them. CDR3: CASSQDLSGGGGRSAQHF. The CDR3 DNA sequence: TGTGCCAGCAGCCAAGATCTATCAGGAGGAGGAGGGCGATCAGCCCAGCATTTT.

The chain joins TRBV7-9 to TRBJ1-5; a possible D gene is TRBD1 (6 bases). The CDR3 runs to 14 residues. The V gene lost 5 bases and the J gene lost 5 bases, with 13 bases spanning the gap. From germline, CDR1 is SEHNR and CDR2 FQNEAQ (reference sequence). The DNA of the CDR3 is TGTGCCAGCAGCCTGGGGACACGGGATCAGCCCCAGCATTTT. It specifies CASSLGTRDQPQHF.

This sequence joins TRBV5-1 and TRBJ1-6; TRBD1 might be the D (5 bases). The CDR3 is 16 amino acids. V gave up 4 bases and J gave up 5 bases, with 16 bases separating them. Germline V gives CDR1 SGHRS, CDR2 YFSETQ. The CDR3 loop reads CASSRGTVRDNSPLHF. The CDR3 bases are TGCGCCAGCAGCCGGGGGACTGTGCGGGATAATTCACCCCTCCACTTT.

The V gene is TRBV5-1, the J gene TRBJ2-3; 8 positions match TRBD1. The CDR3 runs to 15 residues. With 4 bases clipped from V and 6 bases from J, the junction kept 10 bases outside the gene matches. Per the germline V gene, CDR1 is SGHRS and CDR2 is YFSETQ. The CDR3 is CASSIGQGSFDTQYF. In nucleotides, the CDR3 is TGCGCCAGCAGCATCGGACAGGGATCGTTCGATACGCAGTATTTT.

A single count supports this clone. The chain recombines TRBV2 with TRBJ2-7, with TRBD1 matching over 8 bases. The CDR3 sequence is 13 residues long. Looked up from germline, CDR1 is SNHLY and CDR2 is FYNNEI. V lost 8 bases and J lost 4; bases outside the gene matches: 7. DNA for the CDR3: TGTGCCAGCTGGGCAGGGGGCGTTTACGAGCAGTACTTC. Translation: CASWAGGVYEQYF.

V usage is TRBV3-1 (or the pseudogene TRBV3-2) and J usage is TRBJ1-4; D is unresolved. CDR1 and CDR2 (germline): LGHDT, YNNKEL (reference sequence). The CDR3 sequence is 13 residues long. The V end was cut by 3 bases, the J end by 8 bases, with 10 bases between. This chain's CDR3 is CASSQAELEKLFF. The CDR3 bases are TGTGCCAGCAGCCAGGCGGAGTTGGAAAAACTGTTTTTT.

The genes are TRBV6-5 and TRBJ1-4, with D uncertain. V was pared by 6 bases and J by 7 bases, with 18 bases between. Germline V gene sequence: CDR1 MNHEY, CDR2 SVGAGI. The CDR3 covers 15 residues. CDR3 nucleotides: TGTGCCAGCAGGGCTCGAGGAGGGAAGGGTGAAAAACTGTTTTTT. It codes for CASRARGGKGEKLFF.

The genes are TRBV7-9 and TRBJ2-4; a weak D match, TRBD1 (5 bases). V lost 0 bases to trimming and J lost 7 bases, with 10 bases between them. This CDR3 comprises 14 residues. Germline V gene sequence: CDR1 SEHNR, CDR2 FQNEAQ (reference sequence). The CDR3 sequence: CASSLAPGPNIQYF. As DNA, the CDR3 is TGTGCCAGCAGCTTAGCTCCAGGGCCTAACATTCAGTACTTC.

This chain connects TRBV5-1 to TRBJ2-5; TRBD2 matches 9 bases. Trimming at V came to 5 bases and at J to 2 bases, leaving 10 bases not matched to a gene. Germline V lookup: CDR1 SGHRS, CDR2 YFSETQ. The CDR3 length is 16 residues. DNA of the CDR3: TGCGCCAGCAGAACTCCTAGCGGGGCGGTACAAGAGACCCAGTACTTC. Amino acid sequence: CASRTPSGAVQETQYF. Using reference TRBV5-1 and TRBJ2-5 for the parts outside the CDR3, the full variable domain is KAGVTQTPRYLIKTRGQQVTLSCSPISGHRSVSWYQQTPGQGLQFLFEYFSETQRNKGNFPGRFSGRQFSNSRSEMNVSTLELGDSALYLCASRTPSGAVQETQYFGPGTRLLVL.

The chain joins TRBV19 to TRBJ1-5; D is possibly TRBD1 (5 bases). Germline CDR1 and CDR2: LNHDA and SQIVND (reference sequence). Trimming stripped 7 bases from V and 0 bases from J, with 16 bases between. This CDR3 has 16 amino acids. Here the CDR3 reads CASISLGRYSNQPQHF. The CDR3 DNA is TGTGCCAGTATCTCCCTGGGGCGGTATAGCAATCAGCCCCAGCATTTT.